This section outlines one T cell receptor beta chain sequence together with its context. The sample belongs to a study of blood T cell repertoires in COVID-19. For the study at large: Samples came from the United States, Italy and Spain, spanning acute and convalescent COVID-19. Sample material is recorded as cDNA or gDNA derived from T cells, B-cell-depleted T cells, or PBMCs.

The CDR3 is 14 amino acids. Trimming pared 8 bases from V and 5 bases from J, leaving 15 bases between. Germline CDR1 and CDR2: MRHNA and SNTAGT. Authors' data handling: Reference gene primer amplification yielded estimated nucleated cell counts. Method: immunoSEQ multiplex PCR; TCRdb's copy keeps in-frame clones and lacks some. V and J calls and clone size follow that table, whereas D and trimming were derived from the DNA. Altogether about 83,000 clones are present, more than 75% being singletons, with the ten largest covering around 19%. The TCR was taken from a woman older than 75 with active or convalescent COVID-19. The J gene is TRBJ1-4, the V gene TRBV6-4; TRBD1 might be the D (5 bases). Material for sequencing was peripheral blood. In DNA, the CDR3 is TGTGCCAGCGGGGTGGAGGGGAAAAATGAAAAACTGTTTTTT. It encodes CASGVEGKNEKLFF.